Sequencing of this T cell receptor beta chain was carried out in a study of blood T cells in healthy people across ages. Study in general: Capturing about one barcoded beta molecule per two T cells was achieved by template switching. Broader study findings: Observed TCR beta diversity showed a strong correlation with the percentage of naive T cells as measured by flow cytometry. What prevented conclusive comparison of naive and antigen-experienced cells was that PBMCs were unsorted.

Per sample, a minimum of 6 million PBMCs were isolated. Note on this clonotype: Its antigen is undetermined.

Through a sample-barcoded 5' primer and a J-beta primer mix, a second PCR was run for 7 to 11 cycles. TCRdb reprocessed the 5' RACE reads via MiXCR and lists one record per CDR3 protein. The sample has 1.5 million to 2 million distinct CDR3 sequences; approximately 28% are singletons. CDR1 is MGHRA, CDR2 YSYEKL, per germline. V lost 1 base and J 5 bases, leaving 14 bases between the germline ends. This CDR3 region has 16 residues. This TCR derives from a woman aged 30 to 39 in good health. The sample consisted of blood. The V call is TRBV4-1, the J call TRBJ2-2; the D gene is possibly TRBD1 (6 bases). The CDR3 region has the DNA TGCGCCAGCAGCCAAGGAGGGTCAGGGGTTACCGGGGAGCTGTTTTTT. Protein sequence: CASSQGGSGVTGELFF.